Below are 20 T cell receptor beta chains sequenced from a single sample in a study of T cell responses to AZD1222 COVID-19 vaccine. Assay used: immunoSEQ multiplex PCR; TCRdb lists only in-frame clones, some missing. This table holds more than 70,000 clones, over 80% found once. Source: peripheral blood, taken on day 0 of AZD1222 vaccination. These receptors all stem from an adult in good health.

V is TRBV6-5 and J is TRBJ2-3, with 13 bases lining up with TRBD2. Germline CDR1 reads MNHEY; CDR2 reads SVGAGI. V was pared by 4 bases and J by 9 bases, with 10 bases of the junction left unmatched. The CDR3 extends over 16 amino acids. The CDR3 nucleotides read TGTGCCAGCAGTTTCACACGGACTAGCGGGAGAGGAACGCAGTATTTT. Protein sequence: CASSFTRTSGRGTQYF.

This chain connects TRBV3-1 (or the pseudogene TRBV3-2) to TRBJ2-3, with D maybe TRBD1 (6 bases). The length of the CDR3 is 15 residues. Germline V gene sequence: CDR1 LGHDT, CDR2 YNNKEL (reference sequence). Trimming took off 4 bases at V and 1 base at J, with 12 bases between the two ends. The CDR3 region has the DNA TGTGCCAGCAGCCCAGGGGCGGGTGGCACAGATACGCAGTATTTT. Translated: CASSPGAGGTDTQYF.

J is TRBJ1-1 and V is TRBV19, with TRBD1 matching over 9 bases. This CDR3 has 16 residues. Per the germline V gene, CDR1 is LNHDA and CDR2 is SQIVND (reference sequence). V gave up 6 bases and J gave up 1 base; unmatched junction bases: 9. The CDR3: CASSTTTGGWNTEAFF. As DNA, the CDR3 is TGTGCCAGTAGCACAACTACAGGGGGCTGGAACACTGAAGCTTTCTTT.

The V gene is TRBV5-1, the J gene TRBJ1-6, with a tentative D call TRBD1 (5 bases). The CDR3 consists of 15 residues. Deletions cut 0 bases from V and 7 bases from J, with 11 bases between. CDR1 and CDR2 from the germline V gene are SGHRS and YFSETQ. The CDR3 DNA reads TGCGCCAGCAGCTTGGGGGGACCGGAAAATTCACCCCTCCACTTT. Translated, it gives CASSLGGPENSPLHF. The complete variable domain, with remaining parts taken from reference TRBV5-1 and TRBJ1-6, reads KAGVTQTPRYLIKTRGQQVTLSCSPISGHRSVSWYQQTPGQGLQFLFEYFSETQRNKGNFPGRFSGRQFSNSRSEMNVSTLELGDSALYLCASSLGGPENSPLHFGNGTRLTVT.

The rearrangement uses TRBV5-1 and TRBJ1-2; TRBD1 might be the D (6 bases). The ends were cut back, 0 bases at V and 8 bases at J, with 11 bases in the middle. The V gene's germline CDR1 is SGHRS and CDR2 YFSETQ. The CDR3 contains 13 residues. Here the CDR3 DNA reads TGCGCCAGCAGCTTGGAAGGGGGGAACGGCTACACCTTC. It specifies CASSLEGGNGYTF.

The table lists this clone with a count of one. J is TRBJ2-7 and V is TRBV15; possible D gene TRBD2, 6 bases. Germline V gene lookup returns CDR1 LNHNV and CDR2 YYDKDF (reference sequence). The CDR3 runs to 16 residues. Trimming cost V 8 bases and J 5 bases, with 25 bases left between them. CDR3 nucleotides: TGTGCCACCGGACTCGGGACTCTCCGTCTACTGGACGAGCAGTACTTC. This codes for CATGLGTLRLLDEQYF. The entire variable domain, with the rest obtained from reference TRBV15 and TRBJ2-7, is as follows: DAMVIQNPRYQVTQFGKPVTLSCSQTLNHNVMYWYQQKSSQAPKLLFHYYDKDFNNEADTPDNFQSRRPNTSFCFLDIRSPGLGDTAMYLCATGLGTLRLLDEQYFGPGTRLTVT.

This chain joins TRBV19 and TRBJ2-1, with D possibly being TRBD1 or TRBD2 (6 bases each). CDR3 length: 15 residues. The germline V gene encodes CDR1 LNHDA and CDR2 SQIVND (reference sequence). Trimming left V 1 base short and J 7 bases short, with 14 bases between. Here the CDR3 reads CASSIGRQGRNEQFF. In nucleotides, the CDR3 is TGTGCCAGTAGTATAGGTCGGCAGGGGAGGAATGAGCAGTTCTTC. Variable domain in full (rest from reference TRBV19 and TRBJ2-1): DGGITQSPKYLFRKEGQNVTLSCEQNLNHDAMYWYRQDPGQGLRLIYYSQIVNDFQKGDIAEGYSVSREKKESFPLTVTSAQKNPTAFYLCASSIGRQGRNEQFFGPGTRLTVL.

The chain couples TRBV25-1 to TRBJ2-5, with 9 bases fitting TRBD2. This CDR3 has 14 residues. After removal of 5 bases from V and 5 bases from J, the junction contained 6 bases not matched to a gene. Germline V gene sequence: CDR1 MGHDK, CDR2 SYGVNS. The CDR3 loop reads CASSPRTSVETQYF. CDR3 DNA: TGTGCCAGCAGTCCGAGGACTAGCGTGGAGACCCAGTACTTC.

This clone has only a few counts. The CDR3 DNA sequence: TGTGCCAGCAGCTTAAGAGGGGCGGGAAACACCATATATTTT. Protein: CASSLRGAGNTIYF. This chain connects TRBV7-8 to TRBJ1-3, with a possible D match to TRBD1 (5 bases). V was pared by 2 bases and J by 4 bases, with 9 bases between. This CDR3 spans 14 amino acids. From germline, CDR1 is SGHVS and CDR2 FQNEAQ.

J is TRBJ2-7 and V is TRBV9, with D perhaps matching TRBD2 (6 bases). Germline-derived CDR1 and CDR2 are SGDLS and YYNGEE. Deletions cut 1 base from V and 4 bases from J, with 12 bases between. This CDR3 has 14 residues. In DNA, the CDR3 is TGTGCCAGCAGCGTATCCCTAGCGATTTACGAGCAGTACTTC. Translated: CASSVSLAIYEQYF.

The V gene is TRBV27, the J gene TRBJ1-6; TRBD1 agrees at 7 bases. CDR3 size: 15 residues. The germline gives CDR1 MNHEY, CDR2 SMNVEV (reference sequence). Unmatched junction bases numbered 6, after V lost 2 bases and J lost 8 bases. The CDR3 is CASSLGTGVDSPLHF. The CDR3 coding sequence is TGTGCCAGCAGTTTAGGAACAGGGGTGGATTCACCCCTCCACTTT.

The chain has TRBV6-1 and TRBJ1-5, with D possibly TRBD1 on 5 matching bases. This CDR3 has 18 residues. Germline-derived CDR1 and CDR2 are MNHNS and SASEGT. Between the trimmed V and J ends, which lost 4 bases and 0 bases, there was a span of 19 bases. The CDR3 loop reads CASSGPGRHPYSNQPQHF. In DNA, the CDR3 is TGTGCCAGCAGTGGACCGGGACGGCACCCCTATAGCAATCAGCCCCAGCATTTT.

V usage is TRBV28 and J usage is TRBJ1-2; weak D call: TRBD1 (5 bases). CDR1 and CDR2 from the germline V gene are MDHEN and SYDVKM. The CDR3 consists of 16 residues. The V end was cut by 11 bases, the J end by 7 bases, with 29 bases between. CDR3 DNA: TGTGCCGCAGAGGGGCAGGGAGCCCCTTACCGACGTGGCTACACCTTC. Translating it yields CAAEGQGAPYRRGYTF.

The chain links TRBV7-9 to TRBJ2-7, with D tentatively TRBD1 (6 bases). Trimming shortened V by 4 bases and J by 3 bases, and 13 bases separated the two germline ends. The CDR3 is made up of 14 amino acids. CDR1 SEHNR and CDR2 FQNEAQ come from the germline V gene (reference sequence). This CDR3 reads CASSSQGGRYEQYF. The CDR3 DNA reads TGTGCCAGCAGCTCACAGGGTGGTCGCTACGAGCAGTACTTC.

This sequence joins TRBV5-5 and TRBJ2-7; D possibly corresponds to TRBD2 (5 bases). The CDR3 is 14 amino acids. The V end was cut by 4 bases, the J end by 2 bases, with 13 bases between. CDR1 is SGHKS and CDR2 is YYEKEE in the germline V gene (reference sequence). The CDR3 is CASSEGPGPYEQYF. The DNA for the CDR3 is TGTGCCAGCAGCGAGGGCCCAGGCCCCTACGAGCAGTACTTC.

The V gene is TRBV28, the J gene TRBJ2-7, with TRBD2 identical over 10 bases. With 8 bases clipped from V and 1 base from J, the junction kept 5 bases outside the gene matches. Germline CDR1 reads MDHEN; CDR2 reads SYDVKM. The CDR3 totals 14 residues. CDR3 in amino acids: CASVFSGRSYEQYF. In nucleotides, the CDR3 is TGTGCCAGCGTTTTTAGCGGGAGGTCCTACGAGCAGTACTTC.

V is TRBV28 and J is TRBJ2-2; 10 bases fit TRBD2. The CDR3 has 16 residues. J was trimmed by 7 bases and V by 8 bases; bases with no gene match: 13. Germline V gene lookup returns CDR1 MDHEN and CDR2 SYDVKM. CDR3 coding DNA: TGTGCCAGCGGCGGCCTAGCGGGAGTATCGGGCGGGGAGCTGTTTTTT. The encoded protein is CASGGLAGVSGGELFF.

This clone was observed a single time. The CDR3 DNA is TGTGCCAGCAGCCCCAGGGGTTTCTTATTCAATGAGCAGTTCTTC. Translated, it gives CASSPRGFLFNEQFF. The chain employs TRBV5-6 and TRBJ2-1; tentative D call: TRBD1 (6 bases). This CDR3 is 15 amino acids long. V lost 4 bases and J lost 6, with 17 bases in between. Germline CDR1 is SGHDT and CDR2 is YYEEEE.

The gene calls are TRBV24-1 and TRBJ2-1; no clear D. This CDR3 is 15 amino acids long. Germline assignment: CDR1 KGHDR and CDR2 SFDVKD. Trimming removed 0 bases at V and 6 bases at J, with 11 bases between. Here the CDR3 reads CATSDLQVGVNEQFF. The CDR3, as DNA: TGTGCCACCAGTGATTTGCAGGTCGGTGTCAATGAGCAGTTCTTC.

The CDR3 DNA is TGTGCCAGCAGCTGGGGTAGTGACACCGGGGAGCTGTTTTTT. Protein sequence: CASSWGSDTGELFF. The chain joins TRBV4-2 to TRBJ2-2, with D hard to call. The germline gives CDR1 LGHNA, CDR2 YNFKEQ. Trimming left V 5 bases short and J 3 bases short, with 10 bases between. The CDR3 runs 14 residues.